Below, one TCR beta chain is given with its context. What it recognizes is unknown. Presence of unique molecular identifiers characterized the TCR beta cDNA libraries. T cells, about 0.9 to 10 million of them, yielded some 540,000 cDNA molecules. TCRdb re-called the PCR reads through MiXCR, storing one row per CDR3 protein. The repertoire consists of a few hundred thousand distinct CDR3 sequences, with about a third occurring once and the leading ten covering roughly 13%. The record originates from a study of post-analysis software for immune sequencing data. Overall study context: Relapsing-remitting, secondary progressive and progressive-relapsing courses of multiple sclerosis were included. Overall study findings and caveats: The normalized Chao1 diversity of multiple sclerosis patients was significantly lower than that of controls. Patients had higher frequencies than controls of five TRBV segments, including TRBV5-6, TRBV5-1 and TRBV20-1.

Germline CDR1 is MGHRA and CDR2 is YSYEKL. V lost 2 bases, J lost 6 bases, and 19 bases stayed unmatched. CDR3 length: 20 amino acids. J is TRBJ2-3 and V is TRBV4-1; 11 bases fit TRBD2. The source material was blood. The TCR was taken from a girl aged 5-17 years with multiple sclerosis. The CDR3 nucleotides are TGCGCCAGCAGCCAACGTAGCGGGGGGGCCCCCTCCACACTGTCTGATACGCAGTATTTT. Its translation is CASSQRSGGAPSTLSDTQYF.